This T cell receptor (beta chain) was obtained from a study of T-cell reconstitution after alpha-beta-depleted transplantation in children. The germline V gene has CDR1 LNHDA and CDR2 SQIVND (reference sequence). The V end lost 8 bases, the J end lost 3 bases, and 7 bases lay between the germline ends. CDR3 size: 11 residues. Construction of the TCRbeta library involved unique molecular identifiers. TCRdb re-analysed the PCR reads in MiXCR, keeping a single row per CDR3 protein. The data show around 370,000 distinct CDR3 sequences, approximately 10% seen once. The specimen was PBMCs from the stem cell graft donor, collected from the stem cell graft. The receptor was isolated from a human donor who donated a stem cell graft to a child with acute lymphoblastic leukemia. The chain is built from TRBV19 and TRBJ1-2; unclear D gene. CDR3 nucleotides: TGTGCCAGTTATAAGGACTATGGCTACACCTTC. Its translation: CASYKDYGYTF.